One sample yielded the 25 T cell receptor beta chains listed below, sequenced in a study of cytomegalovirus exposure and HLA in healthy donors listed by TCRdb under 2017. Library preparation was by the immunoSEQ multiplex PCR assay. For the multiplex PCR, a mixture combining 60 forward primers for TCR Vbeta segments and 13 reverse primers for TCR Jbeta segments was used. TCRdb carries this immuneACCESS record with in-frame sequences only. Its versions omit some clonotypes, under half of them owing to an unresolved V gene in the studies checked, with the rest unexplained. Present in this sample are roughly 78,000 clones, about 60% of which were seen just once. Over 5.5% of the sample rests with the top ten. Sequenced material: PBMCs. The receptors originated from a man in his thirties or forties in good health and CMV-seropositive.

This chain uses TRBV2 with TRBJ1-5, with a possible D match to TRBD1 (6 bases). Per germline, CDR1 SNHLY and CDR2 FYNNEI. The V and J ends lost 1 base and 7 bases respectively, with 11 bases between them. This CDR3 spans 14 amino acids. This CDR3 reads CASSEGGRLQPQHF. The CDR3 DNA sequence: TGTGCCAGCAGTGAAGGGGGGCGCCTCCAGCCCCAGCATTTT.

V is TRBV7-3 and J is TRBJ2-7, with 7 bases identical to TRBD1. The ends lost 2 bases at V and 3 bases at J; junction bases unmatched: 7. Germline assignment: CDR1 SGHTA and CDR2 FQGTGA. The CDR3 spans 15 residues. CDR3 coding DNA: TGTGCCAGCAGCTTAGTAGCAGGGGGTAACTACGAGCAGTACTTC. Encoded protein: CASSLVAGGNYEQYF.

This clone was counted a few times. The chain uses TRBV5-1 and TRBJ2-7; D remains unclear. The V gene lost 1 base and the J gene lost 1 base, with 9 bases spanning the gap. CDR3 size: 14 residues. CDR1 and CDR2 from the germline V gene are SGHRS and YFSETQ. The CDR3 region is CASSLWADSYEQYF. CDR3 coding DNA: TGCGCCAGCAGCTTGTGGGCCGATTCCTACGAGCAGTACTTC.

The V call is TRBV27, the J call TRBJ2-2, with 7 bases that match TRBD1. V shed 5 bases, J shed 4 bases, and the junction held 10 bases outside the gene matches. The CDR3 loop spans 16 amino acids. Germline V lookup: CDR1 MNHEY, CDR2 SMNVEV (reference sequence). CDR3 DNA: TGTGCCAGCAGTCCGAACAGGGGACGGGGCACCGGGGAGCTGTTTTTT. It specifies CASSPNRGRGTGELFF.

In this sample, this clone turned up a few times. CDR3 DNA: TGTGCCAGCAGTAGGAGTCAGGGGAACACCGGGGAGCTGTTTTTT. Its translation: CASSRSQGNTGELFF. V and J are TRBV2 and TRBJ2-2, with D possibly TRBD1 on 5 matching bases. V lost 5 bases and J 1 base, leaving 11 bases between the germline ends. CDR3 length equals 15 residues. Germline loops: CDR1 SNHLY, CDR2 FYNNEI.

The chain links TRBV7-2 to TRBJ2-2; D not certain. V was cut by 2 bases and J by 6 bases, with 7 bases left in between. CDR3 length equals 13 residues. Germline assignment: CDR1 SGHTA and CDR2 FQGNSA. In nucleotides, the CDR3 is TGTGCCAGCAGCTTAATTACGGCCGGGGAGCTGTTTTTT. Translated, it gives CASSLITAGELFF.

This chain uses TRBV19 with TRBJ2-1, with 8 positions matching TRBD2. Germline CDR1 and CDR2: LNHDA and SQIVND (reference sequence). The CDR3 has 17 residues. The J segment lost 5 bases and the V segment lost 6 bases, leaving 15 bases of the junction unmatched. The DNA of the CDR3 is TGTGCCAGTAGCTATAAAATCAGCGGGAGCGGCAACAATGAGCAGTTCTTC. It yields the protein CASSYKISGSGNNEQFF.

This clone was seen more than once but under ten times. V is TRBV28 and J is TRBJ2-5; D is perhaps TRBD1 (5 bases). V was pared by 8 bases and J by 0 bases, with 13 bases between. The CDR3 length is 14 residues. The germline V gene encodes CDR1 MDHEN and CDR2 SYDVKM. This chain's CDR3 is CASGRVVYQETQYF. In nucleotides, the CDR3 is TGTGCCAGCGGCAGGGTAGTATACCAAGAGACCCAGTACTTC.

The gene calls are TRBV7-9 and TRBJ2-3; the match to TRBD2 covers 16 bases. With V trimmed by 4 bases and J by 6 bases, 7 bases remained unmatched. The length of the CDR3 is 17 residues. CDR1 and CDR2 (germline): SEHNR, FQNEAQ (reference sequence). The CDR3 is CASSSTGLAGGPDTQYF. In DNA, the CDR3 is TGTGCCAGCAGCTCCACGGGACTAGCGGGGGGGCCGGATACGCAGTATTTT.

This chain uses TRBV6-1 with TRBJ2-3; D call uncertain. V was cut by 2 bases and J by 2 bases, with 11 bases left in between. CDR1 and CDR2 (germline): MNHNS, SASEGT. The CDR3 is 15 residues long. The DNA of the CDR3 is TGTGCCAGCAGTGAATTAGTTGTGAACACAGATACGCAGTATTTT. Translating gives CASSELVVNTDTQYF.

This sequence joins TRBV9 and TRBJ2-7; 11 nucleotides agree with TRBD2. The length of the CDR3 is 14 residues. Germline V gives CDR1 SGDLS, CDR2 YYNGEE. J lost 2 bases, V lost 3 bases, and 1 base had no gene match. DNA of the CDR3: TGTGCCAGCAGCGGGGGACTAGCGGCCTACGAGCAGTACTTC. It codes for CASSGGLAAYEQYF.

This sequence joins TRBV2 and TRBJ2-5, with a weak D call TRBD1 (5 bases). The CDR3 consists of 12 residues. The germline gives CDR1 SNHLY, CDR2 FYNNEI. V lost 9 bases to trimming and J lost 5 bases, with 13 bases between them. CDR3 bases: TGTGCCAGTCAAGGGGTGTGGGAGACCCAGTACTTC. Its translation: CASQGVWETQYF.

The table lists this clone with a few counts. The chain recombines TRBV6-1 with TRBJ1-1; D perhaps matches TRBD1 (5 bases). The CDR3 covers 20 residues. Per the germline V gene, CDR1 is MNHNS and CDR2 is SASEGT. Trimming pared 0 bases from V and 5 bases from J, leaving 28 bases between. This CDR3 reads CASSEAPPASGHPGGTEAFF. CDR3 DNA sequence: TGTGCCAGCAGTGAAGCCCCCCCCGCCTCTGGACACCCGGGAGGGACTGAAGCTTTCTTT.

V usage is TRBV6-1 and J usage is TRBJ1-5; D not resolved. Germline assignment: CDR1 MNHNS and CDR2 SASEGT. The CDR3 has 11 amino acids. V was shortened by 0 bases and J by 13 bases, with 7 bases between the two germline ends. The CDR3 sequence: CASSEAVNQHF. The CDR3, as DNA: TGTGCCAGCAGTGAAGCTGTAAATCAGCATTTT.

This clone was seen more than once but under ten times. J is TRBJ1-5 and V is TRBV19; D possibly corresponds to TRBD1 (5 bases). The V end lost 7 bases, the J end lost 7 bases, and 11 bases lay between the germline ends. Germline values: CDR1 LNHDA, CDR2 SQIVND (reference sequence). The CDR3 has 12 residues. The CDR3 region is CASTPGGQPQHF. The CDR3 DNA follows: TGTGCCAGTACCCCGGGGGGGCAGCCCCAGCATTTT. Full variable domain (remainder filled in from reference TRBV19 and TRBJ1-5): DGGITQSPKYLFRKEGQNVTLSCEQNLNHDAMYWYRQDPGQGLRLIYYSQIVNDFQKGDIAEGYSVSREKKESFPLTVTSAQKNPTAFYLCASTPGGQPQHFGDGTRLSIL.

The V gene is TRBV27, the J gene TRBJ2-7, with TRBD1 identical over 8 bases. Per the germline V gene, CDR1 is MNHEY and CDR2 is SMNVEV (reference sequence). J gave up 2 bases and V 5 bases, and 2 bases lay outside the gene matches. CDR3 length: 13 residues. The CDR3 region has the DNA TGTGCCAGCAGTCCGGGACAGGCCTACGAGCAGTACTTC. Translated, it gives CASSPGQAYEQYF.

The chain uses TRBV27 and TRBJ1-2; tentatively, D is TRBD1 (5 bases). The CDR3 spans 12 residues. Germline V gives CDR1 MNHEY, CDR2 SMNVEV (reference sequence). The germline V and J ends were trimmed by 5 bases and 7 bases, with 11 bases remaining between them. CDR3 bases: TGTGCCAGCAGTCCCCCCCAGGGTGGCTACACCTTC. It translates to CASSPPQGGYTF.

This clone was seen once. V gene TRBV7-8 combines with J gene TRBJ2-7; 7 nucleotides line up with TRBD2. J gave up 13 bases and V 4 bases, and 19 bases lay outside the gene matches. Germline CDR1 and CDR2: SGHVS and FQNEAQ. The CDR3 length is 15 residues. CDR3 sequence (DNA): TGTGCCAGCAGCTCTAGTATCAAATTAGGACTAGTGGGATACTTC. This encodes CASSSSIKLGLVGYF.

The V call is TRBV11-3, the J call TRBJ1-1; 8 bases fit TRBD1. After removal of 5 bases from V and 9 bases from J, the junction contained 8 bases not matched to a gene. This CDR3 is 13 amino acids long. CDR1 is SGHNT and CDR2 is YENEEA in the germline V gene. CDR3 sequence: CASSPGDRRQAFF. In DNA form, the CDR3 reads TGTGCCAGCAGCCCCGGGGACAGGCGGCAAGCTTTCTTT.

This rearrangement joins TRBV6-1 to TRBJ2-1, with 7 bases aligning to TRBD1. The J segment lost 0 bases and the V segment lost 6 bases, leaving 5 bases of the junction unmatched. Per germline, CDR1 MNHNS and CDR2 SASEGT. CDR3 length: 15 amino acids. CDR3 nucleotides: TGTGCCAGCAGCCGGGACAGCCCCTCCTACAATGAGCAGTTCTTC. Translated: CASSRDSPSYNEQFF.

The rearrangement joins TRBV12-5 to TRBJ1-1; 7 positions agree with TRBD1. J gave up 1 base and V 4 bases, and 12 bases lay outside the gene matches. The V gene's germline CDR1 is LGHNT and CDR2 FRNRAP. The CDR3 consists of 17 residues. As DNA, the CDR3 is TGTGCTAGTGGTTCCGACACCCTCGGACAGGCGAACACTGAAGCTTTCTTT. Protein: CASGSDTLGQANTEAFF.

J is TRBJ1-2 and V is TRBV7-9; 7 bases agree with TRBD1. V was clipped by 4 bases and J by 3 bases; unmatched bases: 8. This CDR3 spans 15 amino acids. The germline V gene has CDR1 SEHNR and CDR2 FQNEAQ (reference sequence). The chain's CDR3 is CASSSDRSEDYGYTF. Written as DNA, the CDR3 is TGTGCCAGCAGCTCGGACAGGAGCGAAGACTATGGCTACACCTTC.

This chain's CDR3 is CAWSSGRTQISPLHF. Written as DNA, the CDR3 is TGTGCCTGGAGTAGCGGGCGGACCCAAATTTCACCCCTCCACTTT. The V and J genes are TRBV30 and TRBJ1-6; no reliable D call. The CDR3 extends over 15 amino acids. Trimming shortened V by 2 bases and J by 9 bases, and 17 bases separated the two germline ends. CDR1 is GTSNPN, CDR2 SVGIG, per germline (reference sequence).

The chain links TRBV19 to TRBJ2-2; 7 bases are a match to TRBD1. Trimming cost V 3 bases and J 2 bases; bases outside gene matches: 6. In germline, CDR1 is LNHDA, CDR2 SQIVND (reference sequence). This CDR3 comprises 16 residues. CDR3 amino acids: CASSMSQGVNTGELFF. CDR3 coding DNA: TGTGCCAGTAGTATGAGCCAGGGGGTAAACACCGGGGAGCTGTTTTTT.

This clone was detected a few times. CDR3 in DNA: TGTGCCAGCATCCCTGTACCGGGACTAGCTGCAACAGATACGCAGTATTTT. This translates into CASIPVPGLAATDTQYF. The chain couples TRBV5-4 to TRBJ2-3, with 9 bases fitting TRBD2. Looked up from germline, CDR1 is SGHNT and CDR2 is YYREEE (reference sequence). This CDR3 is built from 17 residues. Losses at the gene ends were 6 bases for V and 3 bases for J; bases not matched to a gene: 14.